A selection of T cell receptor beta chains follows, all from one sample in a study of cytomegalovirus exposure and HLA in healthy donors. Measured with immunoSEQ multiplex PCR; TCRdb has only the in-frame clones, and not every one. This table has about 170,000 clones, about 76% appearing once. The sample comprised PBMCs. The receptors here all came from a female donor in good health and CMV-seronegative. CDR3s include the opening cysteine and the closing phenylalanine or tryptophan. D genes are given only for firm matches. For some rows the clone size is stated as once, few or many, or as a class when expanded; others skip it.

CASRGQGSTGELFF	TGTGCCAGCCGCGGCCAGGGAAGCACCGGGGAGCTGTTTTTT	TRBJ2-2	14	TRBV2	NA	NA
CAWSVTNQETQYF	TGTGCCTGGAGTGTAACTAACCAAGAGACCCAGTACTTC	TRBJ2-5	13	TRBV30	NA	NA
CASSYDSLNSPLHF	TGTGCCAGCAGTTATGACAGCCTAAATTCACCCCTCCACTTT	TRBJ1-6	14	TRBV6-5	NA	NA
CASCRGFSKRQPQHF	TGTGCCAGCTGCCGGGGGTTCTCTAAAAGGCAGCCCCAGCATTTT	TRBJ1-5	15	TRBV21-1	NA	NA
CASSHDSYQPQHF	TGCGCCAGCAGCCATGACAGCTATCAGCCCCAGCATTTT	TRBJ1-5	13	TRBV4-1	NA	NA
CASSLERPGGGYTF	TGCGCCAGCAGCTTGGAAAGGCCCGGGGGAGGCTACACCTTC	TRBJ1-2	14	TRBV5-1	NA	NA
CASSLEALGQGGEQYF	TGCGCCAGCAGCTTGGAAGCTTTGGGACAGGGCGGCGAGCAGTACTTC	TRBJ2-7	16	TRBV5-1	NA	TRBD1
CASSPSRETQYF	TGTGCCAGCAGCCCATCTCGGGAGACCCAGTACTTC	TRBJ2-5	12	TRBV7-9	few	NA
CASSLTPSGRSNEQFF	TGTGCCAGCAGCTTAACCCCTAGCGGGCGTTCCAATGAGCAGTTCTTC	TRBJ2-1	16	TRBV7-3	NA	TRBD2
CASRQADTQYF	TGTGCCAGCAGACAAGCAGATACGCAGTATTTT	TRBJ2-3	11	TRBV7-9	NA	NA
CASSLDTGPFTEAFF	TGCGCCAGCAGCTTAGATACAGGGCCTTTCACTGAAGCTTTCTTT	TRBJ1-1	15	TRBV5-1	NA	NA
CAISDSRGTDTQYF	TGTGCCATCAGTGATTCGCGGGGCACAGATACGCAGTATTTT	TRBJ2-3	14	TRBV10-3	once	NA
CAWSGLTRRREQYF	TGTGCCTGGAGCGGATTGACTAGGAGGAGGGAGCAGTACTTC	TRBJ2-7	14	TRBV30	NA	NA
CASSQEEAGGAKYGYTF	TGTGCCAGCAGCCAAGAGGAAGCGGGGGGCGCTAAGTATGGCTACACCTTC	TRBJ1-2	17	TRBV4-2	NA	NA
CASRDTGRRDTGELFF	TGTGCCAGCAGAGATACAGGGAGAAGGGACACCGGGGAGCTGTTTTTT	TRBJ2-2	16	TRBV6-4	few	NA
CASSIDSSQETQYF	TGTGCCAGTAGCATCGACAGCAGCCAAGAGACCCAGTACTTC	TRBJ2-5	14	TRBV19	NA	NA
CASSLPLGGAEQYF	TGTGCCAGCAGCTTGCCCCTGGGGGGGGCCGAGCAGTACTTC	TRBJ2-7	14	TRBV5-5	few	NA
CASSIRATGGGYTF	TGTGCCAGTAGTATCCGGGCTACAGGGGGAGGCTACACCTTC	TRBJ1-2	14	TRBV19	once	TRBD1
CASSERYEQYF	TGTGCCAGCAGTGAACGCTACGAGCAGTACTTC	TRBJ2-7	11	TRBV6-1	few	NA
CASSGRRGDTQYF	TGCGCCAGCAGTGGGCGGAGGGGAGATACGCAGTATTTT	TRBJ2-3	13	TRBV5-1	few	NA
CASSETSGGVYNEQFF	TGTGCCAGCAGCGAGACTAGCGGGGGGGTTTACAATGAGCAGTTCTTC	TRBJ2-1	16	TRBV9	NA	TRBD2
CASRTGLSSYNSPLHF	TGTGCCAGCAGGACAGGGCTAAGCTCCTATAATTCACCCCTCCACTTT	TRBJ1-6	16	TRBV6-6	NA	TRBD1
CASSLGQTRGTQYF	TGTGCCAGCAGCTTAGGGCAGACCCGGGGGACCCAGTACTTC	TRBJ2-5	14	TRBV7-9	NA	NA
CASSQGHNQPQHF	TGTGCCAGCAGCCAGGGCCATAATCAGCCCCAGCATTTT	TRBJ1-5	13	TRBV6-6	NA	NA
CASSEESTAVNQPQHF	TGTGCCAGCAGTGAAGAGTCCACAGCAGTCAATCAGCCCCAGCATTTT	TRBJ1-5	16	TRBV6-1	once	NA
CASSDSGRGQPQHF	TGTGCCAGCAGTGACTCGGGGAGGGGGCAGCCCCAGCATTTT	TRBJ1-5	14	TRBV6-4	NA	NA
CAWTSGSEETQYF	TGTGCCTGGACTAGCGGGAGTGAAGAGACCCAGTACTTC	TRBJ2-5	13	TRBV30	NA	TRBD2
CASGNRGTEAFF	TGTGCCAGCGGGAATCGGGGCACTGAAGCTTTCTTT	TRBJ1-1	12	TRBV6-5	NA	NA
CASTPNGIWETQYF	TGTGCCAGTACACCCAACGGGATTTGGGAGACCCAGTACTTC	TRBJ2-5	14	TRBV6-5	NA	NA
CASSTPSGYTDTQYF	TGTGCCAGCAGTACTCCTAGCGGCTACACAGATACGCAGTATTTT	TRBJ2-3	15	TRBV27	once	TRBD2
CASSERGQETQYF	TGTGCCAGCTCCGAGCGAGGCCAAGAGACCCAGTACTTC	TRBJ2-5	13	TRBV7-3	NA	NA
CASKGQNTEAFF	TGCGCCAGCAAGGGGCAGAATACTGAAGCTTTCTTT	TRBJ1-1	12	TRBV10-1	NA	NA
CAWSDRANTEAFF	TGTGCCTGGAGTGACAGGGCCAACACTGAAGCTTTCTTT	TRBJ1-1	13	TRBV30	NA	NA
CASSDSASGGADTQYF	TGTGCCAGCAGTGACTCGGCTAGCGGGGGGGCAGATACGCAGTATTTT	TRBJ2-3	16	TRBV6-4	few	TRBD2
CASSLGTDPGNEQFF	TGTGCCAGCAGCCTCGGGACTGACCCGGGGAATGAGCAGTTCTTC	TRBJ2-1	15	TRBV11-1	NA	NA
CAWSVFTSSNEQFF	TGTGCCTGGAGTGTGTTCACTAGCTCCAATGAGCAGTTCTTC	TRBJ2-1	14	TRBV30	NA	NA
CASSRNVQGAFYGYTF	TGTGCCAGCAGCCGAAATGTCCAGGGGGCCTTCTATGGCTACACCTTC	TRBJ1-2	16	TRBV28	NA	TRBD1
CASSAAENTEAFF	TGTGCCAGTAGTGCGGCAGAGAACACTGAAGCTTTCTTT	TRBJ1-1	13	TRBV19	NA	NA
CASSPTAVPEAFF	TGTGCCAGTAGTCCGACCGCGGTACCTGAAGCTTTCTTT	TRBJ1-1	13	TRBV19	few	NA
CASSQPGMTSGANVLTF	TGCGCCAGCAGCCAACCAGGGATGACCTCTGGGGCCAACGTCCTGACTTTC	TRBJ2-6	17	TRBV4-1	NA	NA
CAYGTVIYQETQYF	TGTGCCTACGGGACTGTTATATACCAAGAGACCCAGTACTTC	TRBJ2-5	14	TRBV30	NA	NA
CASGNGVFGGLFF	TGCGCCAGCGGGAACGGGGTTTTCGGGGGACTGTTTTTT	TRBJ1-4	13	TRBV4-1	NA	NA
CASSDISGTGLPNTEAFF	TGTGCCAGCAGTGATATATCCGGGACAGGGCTACCGAACACTGAAGCTTTCTTT	TRBJ1-1	18	TRBV25-1	once	TRBD1
CASGLAGGRETQYF	TGTGCCAGCGGACTAGCGGGGGGGCGAGAGACCCAGTACTTC	TRBJ2-5	14	TRBV19	NA	TRBD2
CASSPDSSNQPQHF	TGTGCCAGCAGTCCCGACAGTAGCAATCAGCCCCAGCATTTT	TRBJ1-5	14	TRBV6-5	NA	NA
CASSYSGTSASYEQYF	TGTGCCAGCAGTTACTCCGGAACTAGCGCTTCCTACGAGCAGTACTTC	TRBJ2-7	16	TRBV6-6	once	TRBD2
CATSRVGGARSGGYTF	TGTGCCACCAGCAGAGTAGGGGGAGCCAGGTCCGGAGGCTACACCTTC	TRBJ1-2	16	TRBV15	NA	NA
CASSSPWGRDDEKLFF	TGTGCCAGCAGCTCCCCGTGGGGCAGGGATGATGAAAAACTGTTTTTT	TRBJ1-4	16	TRBV7-9	NA	NA
CASRGPGGGNTIYF	TGTGCCAGCAGGGGCCCGGGAGGTGGAAACACCATATATTTT	TRBJ1-3	14	TRBV2	NA	NA
CASSSTLTRTFRLTGELFF	TGTGCCAGCAGCTCAACACTTACTAGAACCTTCCGCCTCACCGGGGAGCTGTTTTTT	TRBJ2-2	19	TRBV5-4	NA	NA
CAWSLAYEQYF	TGTGCCTGGAGTTTAGCCTACGAGCAGTACTTC	TRBJ2-7	11	TRBV30	NA	NA
CASSFSRVGGTYEQYF	TGTGCCAGCAGTTTCTCCCGGGTAGGGGGAACCTACGAGCAGTACTTC	TRBJ2-7	16	TRBV27	NA	NA
CASSGRAGVVNEQFF	TGTGCCAGCAGCGGCCGAGCGGGAGTCGTCAATGAGCAGTTCTTC	TRBJ2-1	15	TRBV2	NA	TRBD2
CASSDSGTASYEQYF	TGTGCCAGCAGTGATTCGGGGACAGCCTCCTACGAGCAGTACTTC	TRBJ2-7	15	TRBV27	NA	TRBD1
CASSSGGGASGANVLTF	TGTGCCAGCAGCTCGGGAGGGGGGGCCTCTGGGGCCAACGTCCTGACTTTC	TRBJ2-6	17	TRBV7-3	once	TRBD2
CASSFRTSGFYTDTQYF	TGTGCCAGCAGCTTCAGGACTAGCGGGTTTTACACAGATACGCAGTATTTT	TRBJ2-3	17	TRBV5-6	NA	TRBD2
CASSALPGEREKLFF	TGTGCCAGCAGCGCGTTACCAGGGGAGCGGGAAAAACTGTTTTTT	TRBJ1-4	15	TRBV9	NA	NA
CASSEILYSGNTIYF	TGTGCCAGCAGTGAAATTTTGTACTCTGGAAACACCATATATTTT	TRBJ1-3	15	TRBV6-1	NA	NA